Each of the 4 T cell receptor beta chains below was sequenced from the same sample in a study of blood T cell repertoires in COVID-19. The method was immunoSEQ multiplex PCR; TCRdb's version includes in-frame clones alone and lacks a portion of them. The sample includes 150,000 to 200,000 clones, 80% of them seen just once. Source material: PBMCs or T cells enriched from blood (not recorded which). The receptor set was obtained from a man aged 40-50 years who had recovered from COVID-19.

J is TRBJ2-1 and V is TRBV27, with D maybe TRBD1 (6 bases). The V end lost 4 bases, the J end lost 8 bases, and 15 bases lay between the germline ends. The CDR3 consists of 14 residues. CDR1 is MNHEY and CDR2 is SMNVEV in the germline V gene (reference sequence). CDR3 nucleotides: TGTGCCAGCAGTTCACAGTTAAAGGGGGATGAGCAGTTCTTC. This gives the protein CASSSQLKGDEQFF.

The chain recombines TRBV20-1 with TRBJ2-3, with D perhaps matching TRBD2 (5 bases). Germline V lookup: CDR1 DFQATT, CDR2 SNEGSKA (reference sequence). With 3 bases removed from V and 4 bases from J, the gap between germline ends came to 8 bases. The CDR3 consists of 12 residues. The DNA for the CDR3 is TGCAGTGCTAGTCTAGCATCAGATACGCAGTATTTT. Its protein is CSASLASDTQYF.

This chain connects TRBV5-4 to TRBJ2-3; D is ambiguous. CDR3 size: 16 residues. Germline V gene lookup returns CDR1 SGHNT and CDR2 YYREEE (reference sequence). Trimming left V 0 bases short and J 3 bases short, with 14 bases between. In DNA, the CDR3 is TGTGCCAGCAGCTTGGGCGGTGGTTCTTTAACAGATACGCAGTATTTT. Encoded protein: CASSLGGGSLTDTQYF.

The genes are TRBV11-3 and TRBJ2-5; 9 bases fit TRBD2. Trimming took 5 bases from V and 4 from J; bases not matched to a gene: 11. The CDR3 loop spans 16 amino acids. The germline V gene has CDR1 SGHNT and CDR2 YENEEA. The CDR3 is CASSPSGLAGLETQYF. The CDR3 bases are TGTGCCAGCAGCCCCTCAGGGCTAGCGGGGTTAGAGACCCAGTACTTC. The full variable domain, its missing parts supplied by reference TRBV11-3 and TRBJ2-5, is EAGVVQSPRYKIIEKKQPVAFWCNPISGHNTLYWYLQNLGQGPELLIRYENEEAVDDSQLPKDRFSAERLKGVDSTLKIQPAELGDSAVYLCASSPSGLAGLETQYFGPGTRLLVL.